Detailed here is one TCR beta chain. Its antigen remains unknown. The data were obtained in a study of T cell repertoires in cytomegalovirus infection. Study as a whole: CMV infection and matching HLA type were both indicated by public TCR beta signatures. Study-wide results and limits: Cumulative public TCR beta family frequency identified CMV carriers with the relevant HLA. In two of eight donors, the top clonotype was HLA-C-restricted CMV-specific.

One entry per CDR3 protein results from TCRdb running MiXCR on the reads. The sample lists 290,000 or so distinct CDR3 sequences; about 26% were seen once. The V end was cut by 5 bases, the J end by 0 bases, with 11 bases between. This CDR3 contains 16 residues. The V gene's germline CDR1 is MNHEY and CDR2 SVGAGI. The clonotype comes from a human donor in good health (CMV status not recorded). Some clones in this sample may be carry-over from other donors' samples. Specimen: PBMCs. The rearrangement joins TRBV6-5 to TRBJ2-6; a possible D gene is TRBD1 (6 bases). The CDR3 region is CASSPRTASGANVLTF. The CDR3 DNA follows: TGTGCCAGCAGTCCGCGGACAGCCTCTGGGGCCAACGTCCTGACTTTC.